Listed here is a single T cell receptor (beta chain). Losses at the gene ends were 8 bases for V and 3 bases for J; bases not matched to a gene: 5. CDR1 is MNHNY and CDR2 is SVGAGI in the germline V gene (reference sequence). This CDR3 is built from 13 residues. These data originate in a study of blood T cell repertoires in COVID-19. Study context: Collection of acute and convalescent COVID-19 samples took place in the United States, Italy and Spain.

Profiling relied on immunoSEQ multiplex PCR, and the TCRdb table lists in-frame clones only, not all of them. The sample includes 75,000 to 100,000 clones, roughly nine tenths of them seen just once. The receptor's source is a man between 65 and 85 years old with acute or convalescent COVID-19. The specimen sequenced was peripheral blood. The gene calls are TRBV6-6 and TRBJ1-2, with 8 bases aligning to TRBD1. The CDR3 DNA reads TGTGCCAGCGCCACGGGACAGGACTATGGCTACACCTTC. Translation gives CASATGQDYGYTF.